The entry below gives a single TCR beta chain sequence along with its context. The antigen is unknown. The data are from a study of T cell repertoires in cytomegalovirus infection. Study overall: Selected CMV epitopes included recently identified HLA-C-restricted ones as well as well-studied HLA-B-restricted ones. It can be stated that public TCR beta signatures indicated CMV infection as well as a matching HLA type. Findings and limits, study-wide: The response measured ex vivo was dominated by TCR beta clonotypes (HLA-C-restricted and CMV-specific). The cumulative frequency of public TCR beta families identified carriers of CMV plus the relevant HLA.

TCRdb passed the reads through MiXCR, listing each CDR3 protein once. Of roughly 350,000 distinct CDR3 sequences listed, around a third are singletons. Germline V gene lookup returns CDR1 SGHVS and CDR2 FQNEAQ. The CDR3 has 15 amino acids. J lost 2 bases, V lost 5 bases, and 7 bases had no gene match. The specimen was cultured PBMCs, collected from culture after CMV antigen stimulation. The TCR originated in a human donor in good health (CMV status not recorded). Some clones in this sample may be carry-over from other donors' samples. This chain uses TRBV7-8 with TRBJ2-3, with 7 bases that match TRBD2. This CDR3 reads CASSPGLSHTDTQYF. The DNA of the CDR3 is TGTGCCAGCAGCCCGGGACTAAGCCACACAGATACGCAGTATTTT.